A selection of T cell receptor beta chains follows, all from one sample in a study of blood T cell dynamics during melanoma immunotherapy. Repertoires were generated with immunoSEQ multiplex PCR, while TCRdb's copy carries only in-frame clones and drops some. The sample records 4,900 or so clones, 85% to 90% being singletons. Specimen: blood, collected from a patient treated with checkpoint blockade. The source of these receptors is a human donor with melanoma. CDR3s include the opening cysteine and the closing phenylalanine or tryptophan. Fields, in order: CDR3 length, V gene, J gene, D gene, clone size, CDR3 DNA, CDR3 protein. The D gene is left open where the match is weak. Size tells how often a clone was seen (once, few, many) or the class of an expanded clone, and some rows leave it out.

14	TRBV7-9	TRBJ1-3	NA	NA	TGTGCCAGCAGCTACCAGAGCTCTGGAAACACCATATATTTT	CASSYQSSGNTIYF
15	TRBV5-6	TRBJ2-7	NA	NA	TGTGCCAGCAGCTTTTACAGGGACTACTCTGGCGAGCAGTACTTC	CASSFYRDYSGEQYF
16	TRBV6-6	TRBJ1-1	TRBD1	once	TGTGCCAGCCTTTCCTCACATGACAGGGGCAACACTGAAGCTTTCTTT	CASLSSHDRGNTEAFF
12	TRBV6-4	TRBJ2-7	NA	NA	TGTGCCAGCAGACAACAGGGTAACGAGCAGTACTTC	CASRQQGNEQYF
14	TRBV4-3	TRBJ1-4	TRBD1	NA	TGCGCCAGCAGCCAGGGGGGGACAGATGAAAAACTGTTTTTT	CASSQGGTDEKLFF
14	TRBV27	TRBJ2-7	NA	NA	TGTGCCAGCAGTTTAGCCCCACAGGGCTACGAGCAGTACTTC	CASSLAPQGYEQYF
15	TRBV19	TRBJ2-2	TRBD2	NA	TGTGCCAGTATTAGCGGGAGGCTGGGACTAGGGGAGCTGTTTTTT	CASISGRLGLGELFF
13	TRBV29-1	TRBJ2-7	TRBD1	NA	TGCAGCGTTGGGGACAGGGGATCCTACGAGCAGTACTTC	CSVGDRGSYEQYF
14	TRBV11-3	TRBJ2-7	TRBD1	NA	TGTGCCAGCAGCTTAGATCGGGACAGCTACGAGCAGTACTTC	CASSLDRDSYEQYF
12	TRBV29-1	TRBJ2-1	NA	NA	TGCAGCGATATACGGACCTACAATGAGCAGTTCTTC	CSDIRTYNEQFF
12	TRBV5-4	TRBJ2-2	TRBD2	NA	TGTGCTGGGGGGGAGCTTGACGGGGAGCTGTTTTTT	CAGGELDGELFF
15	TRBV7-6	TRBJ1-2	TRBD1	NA	TGTGCCAGCAGCTCACCGGGACAGGGCCACTATGGCTACACCTTC	CASSSPGQGHYGYTF
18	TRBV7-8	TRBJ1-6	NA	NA	TGTGCCAGCAGCCCAGCCGGGGGGGGTGGCCGGCTTTATTCACCCCTCCACTTT	CASSPAGGGGRLYSPLHF
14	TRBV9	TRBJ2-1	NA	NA	TGTGCCAGCAGCGTAGCGGCGCTTTACAATGAGCAGTTCTTC	CASSVAALYNEQFF
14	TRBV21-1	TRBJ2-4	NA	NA	TGTGCCAGCAGCAGAGGGGTAGCCAAAAACATTCAGTACTTC	CASSRGVAKNIQYF
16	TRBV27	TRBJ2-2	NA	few	TGTGCCAGCAGTTTCTTAGCTTATCCGAACACCGGGGAGCTGTTTTTT	CASSFLAYPNTGELFF
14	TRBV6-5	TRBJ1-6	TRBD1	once	TGTGCCAGCAGCAGCGGGACAGCGAATTCACCCCTCCACTTT	CASSSGTANSPLHF
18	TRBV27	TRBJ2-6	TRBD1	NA	TGTGCCACTTCGGACAGGCCGACATTGAACTCTGGGGCCAACGTCCTGACTTTC	CATSDRPTLNSGANVLTF
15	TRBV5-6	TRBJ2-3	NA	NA	TGTGCCAGCAGCTTACGCCAGGACCTTCTGGATACGCAGTATTTT	CASSLRQDLLDTQYF
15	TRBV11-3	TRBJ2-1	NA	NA	TGTGCCAGCAGCAAGGGAGACTGGGGGAGCAATGAGCAGTTCTTC	CASSKGDWGSNEQFF
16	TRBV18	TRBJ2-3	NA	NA	TGTGCCAGCTCACCACTGTTCGTGGGGGGCCCAGATACGCAGTATTTT	CASSPLFVGGPDTQYF
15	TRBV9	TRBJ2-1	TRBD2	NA	TGTGCCAGCAGCGTAATGGGACTAGCGGGAGGGGAGCAGTTCTTC	CASSVMGLAGGEQFF
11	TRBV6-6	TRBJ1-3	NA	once	TGTGCCAGCAAGACTGGAAACACCATATATTTT	CASKTGNTIYF
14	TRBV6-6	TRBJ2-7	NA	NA	TGTGCCATCAGTGAGCCGGACACACACTACGAGCAGTACTTC	CAISEPDTHYEQYF
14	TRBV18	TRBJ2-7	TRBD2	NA	TGTGCCAGCTCACCTAGCGGGGTGTCCTACGAGCAGTACTTC	CASSPSGVSYEQYF
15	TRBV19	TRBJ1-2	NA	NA	TGTGCCAGTAGTATCGCACAGCGCTATAACTATGGCTACACCTTC	CASSIAQRYNYGYTF
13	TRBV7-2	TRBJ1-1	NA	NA	TGTGCCAGCAGCTTAACGAGGGAAACTGAAGCTTTCTTT	CASSLTRETEAFF
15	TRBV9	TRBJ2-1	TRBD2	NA	TGTGCCAGCAGCGTAGGGGGTAGCGGGAGCTATGAGCAGTTCTTC	CASSVGGSGSYEQFF
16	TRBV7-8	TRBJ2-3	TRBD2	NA	TGTGCCAGCAGCTTAGTAACTAGCGGGAGGTCAGATACGCAGTATTTT	CASSLVTSGRSDTQYF
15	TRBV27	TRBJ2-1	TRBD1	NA	TGTGCCAGCAGTTCCAACAGGGGGCGCGGCAATGAGCAGTTCTTC	CASSSNRGRGNEQFF
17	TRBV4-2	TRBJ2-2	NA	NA	TGTGCCAGCGATGGAGGGGGCGGTGGTTCGAACACCGGGGAGCTGTTTTTT	CASDGGGGGSNTGELFF
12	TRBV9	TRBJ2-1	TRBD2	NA	TGTGCCAGCAGCGACATCGGACTAGAGAAGTTCTTC	CASSDIGLEKFF